One sample yielded the 21 T cell receptor beta chains listed below, sequenced in a study of CD8+ T cells in alopecia areata. cDNA serving as the sequencing template came from extracted, reverse transcribed RNA. Libraries were prepared by immunoSEQ multiplex PCR; TCRdb keeps only in-frame clonotypes and omits some of them. The profile shows 150,000 to 200,000 clones, around three fifths of them singletons. Treatment here: oral pan-JAK inhibitor, 5-10 mg twice daily. The source material was CD4+ T cells sorted from blood, sampled at week 4, from a patient treated with tofacitinib. The receptors shown here come from a human donor with alopecia areata.

Only a few counts were recorded for this clone. J is TRBJ2-2 and V is TRBV28; D remains unclear. The CDR3 loop spans 14 amino acids. From germline, CDR1 is MDHEN and CDR2 SYDVKM. The V gene lost 3 bases and the J gene lost 3 bases, with 8 bases spanning the gap. The CDR3 loop is CASSFRRDTGELFF. The CDR3 DNA is TGTGCCAGCAGTTTCCGCCGGGACACCGGGGAGCTGTTTTTT.

This chain joins TRBV5-4 and TRBJ1-2; D unresolved. Trimming cost V 3 bases and J 2 bases, with 14 bases left between them. From germline, CDR1 is SGHNT and CDR2 YYREEE (reference sequence). There are 15 residues in the CDR3. Here the CDR3 reads CASSSALGSNYGYTF. As DNA, the CDR3 is TGTGCCAGCAGCTCCGCGCTCGGATCCAACTATGGCTACACCTTC. Filled out from reference TRBV5-4 and TRBJ1-2, the complete variable domain reads ETGVTQSPTHLIKTRGQQVTLRCSSQSGHNTVSWYQQALGQGPQFIFQYYREEENGRGNFPPRFSGLQFPNYSSELNVNALELDDSALYLCASSSALGSNYGYTFGSGTRLTVV.

The chain couples TRBV30 to TRBJ1-2; D is perhaps TRBD1 (5 bases). V dropped 0 bases and J dropped 4 bases, with 12 bases sitting between them. This CDR3 is built from 14 residues. CDR1 is GTSNPN, CDR2 SVGIG, per germline (reference sequence). The CDR3: CAWSVQELPYGYTF. The CDR3 coding sequence is TGTGCCTGGAGTGTACAGGAGCTCCCCTATGGCTACACCTTC.

The V gene is TRBV30, the J gene TRBJ1-1; D possibly corresponds to TRBD1 (6 bases). V gave up 0 bases and J gave up 1 base, with 12 bases separating them. The CDR3 runs 15 residues. CDR1 GTSNPN and CDR2 SVGIG come from the germline V gene (reference sequence). The CDR3 DNA sequence: TGTGCCTGGAGTGTATGGGGAGGGGGGAACACTGAAGCTTTCTTT. Protein sequence: CAWSVWGGGNTEAFF. The entire variable domain, with the rest obtained from reference TRBV30 and TRBJ1-1, is as follows: SQTIHQWPATLVQPVGSPLSLECTVEGTSNPNLYWYRQAAGRGLQLLFYSVGIGQISSEVPQNLSASRPQDRQFILSSKKLLLSDSGFYLCAWSVWGGGNTEAFFGQGTRLTVV.

This rearrangement joins TRBV29-1 to TRBJ2-1, with 8 nucleotides matching TRBD1. The germline gives CDR1 SQVTM, CDR2 ANQGSEA. V trimming: 6 bases; J trimming: 7 bases; junction bases outside the gene matches: 8. The length of the CDR3 is 13 residues. The CDR3: CSVARTGWNEQFF. The CDR3, as DNA: TGCAGCGTAGCAAGGACAGGGTGGAATGAGCAGTTCTTC.

This clone was seen a handful of times. Written as DNA, the CDR3 is TGTGCCAGCAGGGTGCTAGGGCAACTTCAGCCCCAGCATTTT. Encoded protein: CASRVLGQLQPQHF. The chain has TRBV6-7 and TRBJ1-5; D is ambiguous. TRBV6-7 is an open reading frame whose function is uncertain. V lost 6 bases, J lost 6 bases, and 15 bases lay in between. The CDR3 is 14 residues long.

This clone showed up just a few times. The chain joins TRBV4-3 to TRBJ2-6; 10 nucleotides align to TRBD1. This CDR3 spans 20 amino acids. Trimming at V came to 1 base and at J to 0 bases, leaving 9 bases not matched to a gene. Germline CDR1 reads LGHNA; CDR2 reads YSLEER. This chain's CDR3 is CASSQGVGTGAPSGANVLTF. CDR3 DNA sequence: TGCGCCAGCAGCCAAGGAGTCGGGACAGGGGCCCCCTCTGGGGCCAACGTCCTGACTTTC.

This rearrangement joins TRBV10-3 to TRBJ1-2, with TRBD1 matching over 8 bases. Germline V lookup: CDR1 ENHRY, CDR2 SYGVKD. CDR3 length equals 16 residues. Trimming at V came to 6 bases and at J to 4 bases, leaving 13 bases not matched to a gene. The CDR3 is CAIRPTGDGLGYGYTF. CDR3 sequence (DNA): TGTGCCATCAGGCCGACAGGGGACGGCCTCGGCTATGGCTACACCTTC.

This chain uses TRBV4-2 with TRBJ1-1; D unclear. The CDR3 consists of 15 residues. CDR1 is LGHNA, CDR2 YNFKEQ, per germline. V was trimmed by 4 bases and J by 1 base, leaving 13 bases between them. CDR3 bases: TGTGCCAGCAGCCCCCTTGGGTCCAGGAACACTGAAGCTTTCTTT. It yields the protein CASSPLGSRNTEAFF.

The chain links TRBV30 to TRBJ1-1; no reliable D call. This CDR3 contains 17 residues. V lost 0 bases and J lost 4, with 21 bases in between. The germline V gene encodes CDR1 GTSNPN and CDR2 SVGIG (reference sequence). CDR3 nucleotides: TGTGCCTGGAGTGTACTGCGGGGAAGGTTCTTTGGCACTGAAGCTTTCTTT. Its protein product is CAWSVLRGRFFGTEAFF.

This clone was detected only a few times. J is TRBJ2-7 and V is TRBV29-1; TRBD2 matches 9 bases. The V segment lost 2 bases and the J segment 6 bases; nucleotides outside the gene matches: 5. The germline CDR1 and CDR2 sequences are SQVTM and ANQGSEA. The CDR3 contains 13 residues. CDR3 nucleotides: TGCAGCGTTGAAAACCTAGCGGGGAGCGAGCAGTACTTC. Protein sequence: CSVENLAGSEQYF.

This rearrangement joins TRBV29-1 to TRBJ2-7, with 15 bases aligning to TRBD2. Germline lookup yields CDR1 SQVTM and CDR2 ANQGSEA. V shed 4 bases and J 5 bases; nucleotides not matched to a gene: 6. This CDR3 has 15 residues. The CDR3: CSVGGLAGGQNEQYF. In DNA, the CDR3 is TGCAGCGTTGGAGGACTAGCGGGGGGGCAAAACGAGCAGTACTTC.

This clone occurred a few times. The chain is built from TRBV30 and TRBJ2-7; D unclear. The CDR3 is 11 amino acids. With 0 bases removed from V and 5 bases from J, the gap between germline ends came to 5 bases. Germline V gene sequence: CDR1 GTSNPN, CDR2 SVGIG (reference sequence). CDR3 in amino acids: CAWSVLDEQYF. CDR3 nucleotide sequence: TGTGCCTGGAGTGTCTTGGACGAGCAGTACTTC.

The chain joins TRBV5-4 to TRBJ2-7; 10 nucleotides match TRBD2. The CDR3 consists of 15 residues. The junction had 7 bases not matched to a gene; V was cut back by 3 bases and J by 4 bases. CDR1 is SGHNT, CDR2 YYREEE, per germline (reference sequence). CDR3 in amino acids: CASSSLAGKRYEQYF. The CDR3 nucleotides read TGTGCCAGCAGCTCACTAGCGGGGAAAAGGTACGAGCAGTACTTC.

This chain connects TRBV10-3 to TRBJ2-3; 8 positions agree with TRBD1. The length of the CDR3 is 16 residues. The junction had 3 bases not matched to a gene; V was cut back by 0 bases and J by 1 base. CDR1 is ENHRY, CDR2 SYGVKD, per germline. In nucleotides, the CDR3 is TGTGCCATCAGTGAGTCGACGGGACAGGGCACAGATACGCAGTATTTT. Translated: CAISESTGQGTDTQYF.

The chain has TRBV2 and TRBJ1-5; D call uncertain. In germline, CDR1 is SNHLY, CDR2 FYNNEI. Trimming shortened V by 6 bases and J by 7 bases, and 10 bases separated the two germline ends. This CDR3 has 12 amino acids. CDR3 in amino acids: CASSGRLQPQHF. DNA for the CDR3: TGTGCCAGCAGCGGCCGTTTGCAGCCCCAGCATTTT.

The chain couples TRBV7-3 to TRBJ2-2; D gene uncertain. Germline-derived CDR1 and CDR2 are SGHTA and FQGTGA. V shed 5 bases and J shed 8 bases, with 9 bases lying between them. The CDR3 extends over 12 amino acids. CDR3 sequence (DNA): TGTGCCAGCAGCCCCTCTAGTGGGGAGCTGTTTTTT. Protein product: CASSPSSGELFF.

This clone was counted only a few times. DNA for the CDR3: TGTGCCAGCAGCCCTCAGGGTTACGGAAACACCATATATTTT. This gives the protein CASSPQGYGNTIYF. The J gene is TRBJ1-3, the V gene TRBV7-2, with D perhaps TRBD1 (5 bases). V lost 5 bases and J lost 4, with 12 bases in between. The germline CDR1 and CDR2 sequences are SGHTA and FQGNSA. The CDR3 runs to 14 residues.

This chain joins TRBV29-1 and TRBJ1-5; no clear D gene. The V end lost 3 bases, the J end lost 7 bases, and 13 bases lay between the germline ends. Germline V gene lookup returns CDR1 SQVTM and CDR2 ANQGSEA. The CDR3 sequence is 13 residues long. CDR3 protein: CSVDLGIGQPQHF. CDR3 DNA: TGCAGCGTTGATTTAGGGATCGGGCAGCCCCAGCATTTT.

The chain carries TRBV29-1 and TRBJ2-2, with 12 bases fitting TRBD2. CDR3 length: 16 residues. V lost 6 bases to trimming and J lost 0 bases; unmatched junction nucleotides: 5. Germline loops: CDR1 SQVTM, CDR2 ANQGSEA. The CDR3 here is CSVPTSGGTNTGELFF. CDR3 DNA: TGCAGCGTCCCGACTAGCGGGGGAACGAACACCGGGGAGCTGTTTTTT.

V is TRBV12-5 and J is TRBJ1-5; 7 bases fit TRBD1. The CDR3 is 14 amino acids. With 6 bases clipped from V and 2 bases from J, the junction kept 4 bases outside the gene matches. Looked up from germline, CDR1 is LGHNT and CDR2 is FRNRAP. The CDR3 DNA reads TGTGCTAGTGGAGTAGGGGGCGGCAATCAGCCCCAGCATTTT. It is translated as CASGVGGGNQPQHF.